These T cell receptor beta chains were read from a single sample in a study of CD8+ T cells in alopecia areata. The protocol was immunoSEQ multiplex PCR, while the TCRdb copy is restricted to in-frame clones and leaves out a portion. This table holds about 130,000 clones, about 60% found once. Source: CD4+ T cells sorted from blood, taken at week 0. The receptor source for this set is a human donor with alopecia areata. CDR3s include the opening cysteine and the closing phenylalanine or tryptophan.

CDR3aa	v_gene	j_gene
CASSLTASGSTDTQYF	TRBV4-2	TRBJ2-3
CASSRGASGGSGELFF	TRBV7-2	TRBJ2-2
CAWTRTGGVFGSYNSPLHF	TRBV30	TRBJ1-6
CASSPQGDGNQPQHF	TRBV5-6	TRBJ1-5
CAISDGRTRGYTF	TRBV10-3	TRBJ1-2
CASSEASKYGYTF	TRBV25-1	TRBJ1-2
CAITDGQGEAFF	TRBV10-3	TRBJ1-1
CASSLQSTDTQYF	TRBV4-2	TRBJ2-3
CASSLGGTSSHYEQYF	TRBV5-1	TRBJ2-7
CASSVRQGLNEKLFF	TRBV9	TRBJ1-4
CASSAAGLIGNTIYF	TRBV6-1	TRBJ1-3
CASRSGTGYNQPQHF	TRBV5-1	TRBJ1-5
CASSTPGKTEAFF	TRBV6-5	TRBJ1-1
CATTRQGNTGELFF	TRBV19	TRBJ2-2
CASSSTVNYGYTF	TRBV7-9	TRBJ1-2
CAWGSGARTF	TRBV30	TRBJ1-2
CASSLRKGGSTDTQYF	TRBV7-2	TRBJ2-3
CAWSVSALYNEQFF	TRBV30	TRBJ2-1
CASSLVPQTNTGELFF	TRBV5-1	TRBJ2-2
CAWSTDTQYF	TRBV30	TRBJ2-3
CASTTGGSRIPFF	TRBV27	TRBJ1-1
CSVGLAGAGELFF	TRBV29-1	TRBJ2-2
CASSRSYSNQPQHF	TRBV2	TRBJ1-5
CAISDPGTAYGYTF	TRBV10-3	TRBJ1-2
CSVRRADTQYF	TRBV29-1	TRBJ2-3
CSVSATPGQGAYEQYF	TRBV29-1	TRBJ2-7
CASSSGGSSYEQYF	TRBV6-5	TRBJ2-7
CASSSNQPQHF	TRBV21-1	TRBJ1-5
CASSLGGGTTDTQYF	TRBV7-7	TRBJ2-3
CAWRSSGGNTIYF	TRBV30	TRBJ1-3
CSVIGQDYEQYF	TRBV29-1	TRBJ2-7
CASSFSRGPGANSPLHF	TRBV7-9	TRBJ1-6
CASGQGANYGYTF	TRBV6-5	TRBJ1-2
CASSLEFGPLNQPQHF	TRBV28	TRBJ1-5
CASSSESYNEQFF	TRBV7-2	TRBJ2-1
CASSPDGYRPQHF	TRBV18	TRBJ1-5
CASSPFSFAQQYF	TRBV6-5	TRBJ2-7
CASSPTATSYNEQFF	TRBV27	TRBJ2-1
CAWTKGMGPQHF	TRBV30	TRBJ1-5
CASSEQLTNYGYTF	TRBV5-1	TRBJ1-2
CASSQERSPLHF	TRBV4-2	TRBJ1-6
CASSQSPRFGCSPLHF	TRBV23-1	TRBJ1-6